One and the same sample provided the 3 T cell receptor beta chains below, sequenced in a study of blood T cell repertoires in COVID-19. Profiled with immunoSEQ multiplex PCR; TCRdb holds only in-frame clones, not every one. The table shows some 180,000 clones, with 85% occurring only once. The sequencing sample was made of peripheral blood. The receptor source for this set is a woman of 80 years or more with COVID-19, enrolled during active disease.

In DNA, the CDR3 is TGTGCCAGCAGTTTGACAGGACGGTTTGGTAACACCATATATTTT. It specifies CASSLTGRFGNTIYF. V gene TRBV2 combines with J gene TRBJ1-3; D might be TRBD1 (6 bases). The CDR3 is 15 amino acids. The ends were cut back, 5 bases at V and 7 bases at J, with 18 bases in the middle. Germline CDR1 reads SNHLY; CDR2 reads FYNNEI.

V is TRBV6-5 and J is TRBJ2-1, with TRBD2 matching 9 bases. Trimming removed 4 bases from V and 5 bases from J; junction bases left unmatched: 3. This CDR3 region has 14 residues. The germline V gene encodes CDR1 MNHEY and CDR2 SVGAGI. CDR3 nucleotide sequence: TGTGCCAGCAGTTGGACTAGCGCCCACAATGAGCAGTTCTTC. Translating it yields CASSWTSAHNEQFF.

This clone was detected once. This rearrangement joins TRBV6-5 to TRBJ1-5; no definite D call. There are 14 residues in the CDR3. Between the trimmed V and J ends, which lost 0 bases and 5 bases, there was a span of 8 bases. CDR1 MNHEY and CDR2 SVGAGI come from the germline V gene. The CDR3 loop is CASSYSRRDQPQHF. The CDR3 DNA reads TGTGCCAGCAGTTACTCGAGGCGGGATCAGCCCCAGCATTTT.